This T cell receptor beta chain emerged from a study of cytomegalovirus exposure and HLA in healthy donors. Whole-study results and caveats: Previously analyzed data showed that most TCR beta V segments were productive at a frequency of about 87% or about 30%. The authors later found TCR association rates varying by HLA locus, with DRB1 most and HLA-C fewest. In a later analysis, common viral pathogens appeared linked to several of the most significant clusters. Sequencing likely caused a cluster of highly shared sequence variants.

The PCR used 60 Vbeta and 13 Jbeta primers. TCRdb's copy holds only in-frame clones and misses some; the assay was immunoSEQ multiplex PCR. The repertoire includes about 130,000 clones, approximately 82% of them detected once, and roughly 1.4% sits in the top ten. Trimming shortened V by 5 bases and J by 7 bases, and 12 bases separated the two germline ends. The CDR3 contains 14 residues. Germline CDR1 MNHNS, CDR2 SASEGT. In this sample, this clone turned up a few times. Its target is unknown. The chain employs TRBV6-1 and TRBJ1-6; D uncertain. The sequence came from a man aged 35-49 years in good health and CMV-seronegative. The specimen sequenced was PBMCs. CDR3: CASSWLTGNSPLHF. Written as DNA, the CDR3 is TGTGCCAGCAGTTGGCTGACGGGGAATTCACCCCTCCACTTT.